This T cell receptor beta chain was obtained from a study of Ad26.COV2.S vaccination and SARS-CoV-2 variants. In the study overall: Ad26.COV2.S given intramuscularly, once or twice 56 days apart.

Documented treatment: some 20 received Ad26.COV2.S at low or high dose, single or two shots; roughly 5 received placebo; per-sample allocation not given. Day 63 after the first vaccine or placebo injection was the time point for sampling. Produced via immunoSEQ multiplex PCR; TCRdb's table is partial and in-frame only. In the table there are around 340,000 clones, approximately 90% of which are singletons. Trimming took off 1 base at V and 6 bases at J, with 16 bases between the two ends. This CDR3 comprises 16 residues. CDR1 is LNHDA, CDR2 SQIVND, per germline (reference sequence). This receptor was taken from a person between 18 and 65 years old who received the Ad26.COV2.S COVID-19 vaccine or a placebo. The chain uses TRBV19 and TRBJ1-5; D may be TRBD1 (5 bases). The material was peripheral blood, obtained in a trial of Ad26.COV2.S vaccine versus placebo. Here the CDR3 DNA reads TGTGCCAGTAGTATAGGCCGGGGCAGGGTCGGTCAGCCCCAGCATTTT. Protein sequence: CASSIGRGRVGQPQHF.